This T cell receptor beta chain was found in a study of spatial heterogeneity in lung cancer. MiXCR, run by TCRdb on the 5' RACE reads, gives a single entry per CDR3 protein. The sample consists of roughly 5,200 distinct CDR3 sequences, almost 8.5% of them appearing once. Overall study findings and caveats: Within tumors, counts of expanded alpha and beta TCRs tracked tumor mutation counts.

Documented time point: sample taken at primary tumor resection. Germline V gene data show CDR1 as SGHTA and CDR2 as FQGNSA. V gave up 5 bases and J gave up 1 base, with 17 bases separating them. The CDR3 runs to 16 residues. This clonotype is labeled medium-sized. Its antigen is not identified. The sequenced sample was lung tumor tissue, obtained at surgery. The chain uses TRBV7-2 and TRBJ1-1, with D possibly being TRBD1 (5 bases). This TCR derives from a male donor with early-stage non-small cell lung cancer. This CDR3 is CASSPGTGLSNTEAFF. The DNA for the CDR3 is TGTGCCAGCAGCCCCGGCACAGGCCTCTCGAACACTGAAGCTTTCTTT.